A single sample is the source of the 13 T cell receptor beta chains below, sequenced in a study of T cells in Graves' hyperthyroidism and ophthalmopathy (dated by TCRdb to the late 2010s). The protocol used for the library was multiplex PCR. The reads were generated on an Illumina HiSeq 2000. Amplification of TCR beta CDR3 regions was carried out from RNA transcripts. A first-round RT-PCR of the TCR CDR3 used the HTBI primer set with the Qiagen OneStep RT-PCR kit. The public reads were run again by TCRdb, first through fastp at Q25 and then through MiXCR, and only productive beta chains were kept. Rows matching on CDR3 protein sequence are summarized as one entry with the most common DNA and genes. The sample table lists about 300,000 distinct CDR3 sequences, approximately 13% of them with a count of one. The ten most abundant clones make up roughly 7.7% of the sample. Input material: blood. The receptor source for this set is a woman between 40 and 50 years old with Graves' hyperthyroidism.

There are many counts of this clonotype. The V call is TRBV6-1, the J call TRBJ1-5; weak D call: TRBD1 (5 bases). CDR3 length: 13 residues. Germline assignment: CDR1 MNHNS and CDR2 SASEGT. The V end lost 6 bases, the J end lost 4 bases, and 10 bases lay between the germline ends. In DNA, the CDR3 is TGTGCCAGCAGGGGAAGGGGAAATCAGCCCCAGCATTTT. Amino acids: CASRGRGNQPQHF.

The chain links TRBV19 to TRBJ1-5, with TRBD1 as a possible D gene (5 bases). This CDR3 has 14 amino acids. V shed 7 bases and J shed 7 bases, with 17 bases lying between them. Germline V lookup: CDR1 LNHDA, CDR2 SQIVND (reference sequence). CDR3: CASNSGTATQPQHF. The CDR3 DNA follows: TGTGCCAGTAATTCGGGGACCGCCACCCAGCCCCAGCATTTT.

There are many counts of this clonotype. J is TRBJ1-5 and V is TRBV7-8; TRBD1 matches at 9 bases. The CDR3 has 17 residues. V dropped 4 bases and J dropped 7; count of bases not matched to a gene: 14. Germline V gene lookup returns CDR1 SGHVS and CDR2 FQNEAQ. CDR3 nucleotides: TGTGCCAGCAGCTCCCGGGGGACCGGGACAGGGCGGCAGCCCCAGCATTTT. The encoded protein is CASSSRGTGTGRQPQHF.

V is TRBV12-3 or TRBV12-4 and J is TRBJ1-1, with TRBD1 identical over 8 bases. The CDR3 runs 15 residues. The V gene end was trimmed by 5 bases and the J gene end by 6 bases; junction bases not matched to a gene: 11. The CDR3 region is CASSPPQGEAAEAFF. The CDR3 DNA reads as TGTGCCAGCAGTCCACCACAGGGGGAGGCCGCTGAAGCTTTCTTT.

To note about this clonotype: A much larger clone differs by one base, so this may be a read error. The CDR3 sequence: CASSPKRTGSYGYTF. The CDR3 coding sequence is TGTGCCAGCAGCCCAAAGCGGACAGGGAGCTATGGCTACACCTTC. This chain uses TRBV2 with TRBJ1-2, with 8 bases that match TRBD1. Germline-derived CDR1 and CDR2 are SNHLY and FYNNEI. J lost 4 bases, V lost 6 bases, and 10 bases had no gene match. This CDR3 is 15 amino acids long.

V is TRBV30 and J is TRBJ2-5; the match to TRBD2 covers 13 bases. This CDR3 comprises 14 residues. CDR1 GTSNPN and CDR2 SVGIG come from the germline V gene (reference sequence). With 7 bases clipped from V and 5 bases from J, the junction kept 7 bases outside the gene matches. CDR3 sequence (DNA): TGTGCCTACGGGACTAGCGGGATCGGGGAGACCCAGTACTTC. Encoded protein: CAYGTSGIGETQYF.

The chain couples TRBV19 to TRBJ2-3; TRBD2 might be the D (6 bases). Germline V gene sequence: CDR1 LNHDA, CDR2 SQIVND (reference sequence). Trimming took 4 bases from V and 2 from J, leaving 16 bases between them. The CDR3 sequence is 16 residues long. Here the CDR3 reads CASSKWYGGFTDTQYF. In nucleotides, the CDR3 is TGTGCCAGTAGTAAGTGGTACGGGGGATTCACAGATACGCAGTATTTT.

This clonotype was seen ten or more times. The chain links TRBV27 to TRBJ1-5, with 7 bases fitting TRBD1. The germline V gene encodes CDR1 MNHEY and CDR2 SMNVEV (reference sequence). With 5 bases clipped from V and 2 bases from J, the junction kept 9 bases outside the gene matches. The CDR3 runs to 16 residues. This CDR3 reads CASSGQTTGGNQPQHF. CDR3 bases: TGTGCCAGCAGTGGCCAGACCACAGGGGGCAATCAGCCCCAGCATTTT.

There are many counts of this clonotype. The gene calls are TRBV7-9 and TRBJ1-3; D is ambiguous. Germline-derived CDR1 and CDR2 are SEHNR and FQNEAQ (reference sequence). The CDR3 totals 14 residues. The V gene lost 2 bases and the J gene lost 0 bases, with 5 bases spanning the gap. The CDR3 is CASSLSYSGNTIYF. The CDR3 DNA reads TGTGCCAGCAGCTTAAGTTACTCTGGAAACACCATATATTTT.

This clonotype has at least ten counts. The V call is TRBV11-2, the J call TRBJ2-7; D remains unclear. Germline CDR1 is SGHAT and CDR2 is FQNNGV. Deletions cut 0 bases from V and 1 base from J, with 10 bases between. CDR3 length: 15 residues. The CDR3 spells CASSLDLETSYEQYF. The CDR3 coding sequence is TGTGCCAGCAGCTTAGATTTGGAGACATCCTACGAGCAGTACTTC.

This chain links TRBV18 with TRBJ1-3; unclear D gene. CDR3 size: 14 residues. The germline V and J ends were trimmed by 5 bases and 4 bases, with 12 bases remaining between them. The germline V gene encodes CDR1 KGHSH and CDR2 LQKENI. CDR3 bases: TGTGCCAGCTCATCCCCGGACGGGGGAAACACCATATATTTT. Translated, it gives CASSSPDGGNTIYF. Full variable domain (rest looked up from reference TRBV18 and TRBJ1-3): NAGVMQNPRHLVRRRGQEARLRCSPMKGHSHVYWYRQLPEEGLKFMVYLQKENIIDESGMPKERFSAEFPKEGPSILRIQQVVRGDSAAYFCASSSPDGGNTIYFGEGSWLTVV.

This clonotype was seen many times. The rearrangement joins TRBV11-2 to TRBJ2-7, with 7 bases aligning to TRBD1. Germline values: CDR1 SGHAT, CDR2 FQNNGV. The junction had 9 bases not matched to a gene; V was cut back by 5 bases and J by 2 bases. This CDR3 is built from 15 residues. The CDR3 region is CASSPPGTATYEQYF. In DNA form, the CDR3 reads TGTGCCAGCAGCCCACCCGGGACAGCGACCTACGAGCAGTACTTC.

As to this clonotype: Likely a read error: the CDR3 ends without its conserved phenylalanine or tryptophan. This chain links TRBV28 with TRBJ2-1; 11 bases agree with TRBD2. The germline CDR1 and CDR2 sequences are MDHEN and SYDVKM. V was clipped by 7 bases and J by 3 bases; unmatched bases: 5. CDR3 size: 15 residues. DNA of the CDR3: TGTGCCAGCACTATCCTAGCGGGAGGCTACAATGAGCAGTTCTCC. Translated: CASTILAGGYNEQFS.